The rows below give T cell receptor beta chains drawn from one sample of a study of response to subunit inactivated influenza vaccine. In TCRdb, the RT-PCR reads were re-called with MiXCR into one record per CDR3 protein. The sample comprises a few hundred thousand distinct CDR3 sequences, 9% to 15% of which are singletons, and 7.8% rests with the top ten. The sequencing used non-naive T cells sorted from PBMCs, collected 14 days before vaccination. The receptors shown here come from a man aged 50-60 years who received an inactivated influenza vaccine. Each CDR3 is given with its conserved first and last residue. A D gene is named only where the DNA matches it firmly. For some rows the clone size is stated as once, few or many, or as a class when expanded; others skip it.

V gene	D gene	clone size	J gene	CDR3 DNA	CDR3 protein
TRBV29-1	TRBD1	many	TRBJ2-2	TGCAGCGTCGACAGGGGTAACACCGGGGAGCTGTTTTTT	CSVDRGNTGELFF
TRBV5-6	TRBD1	-	TRBJ1-2	TGTGCCAGCAGCCCATTGGACAGGCCGAGATATGGCTACACCTTC	CASSPLDRPRYGYTF
TRBV19	-	-	TRBJ2-2	TGTGCCACATCACCCTCGAACGCGAACACCGGGGAGCTGTTTTTT	CATSPSNANTGELFF
TRBV29-1	-	many	TRBJ1-2	TGCAGCGTTGGTGGGGCTTATGGCTACACCTTC	CSVGGAYGYTF
TRBV20-1	TRBD2	-	TRBJ2-5	TGCTGTGCTAGAGACTACATTCTAGCGGGAGGCGGCACAGAGACCCAGTACTTC	CCARDYILAGGGTETQYF
TRBV12-3/TRBV12-4	-	many	TRBJ1-2	TGTGCCAGCAGTTTCACAGACTATGGCTACACCTTC	CASSFTDYGYTF
TRBV12-3/TRBV12-4	TRBD2	few	TRBJ2-2	TGTGCCAGCAGTTTGGGTAGCGGGAGGGTACTAACCGGGGAGCTGTTTTTT	CASSLGSGRVLTGELFF
TRBV20-1	-	many	TRBJ2-1	TGCAGTGCTAACCCGACAGGCAGCTCCTACAATGAGCAGTTCTTC	CSANPTGSSYNEQFF
TRBV27	TRBD2	many	TRBJ2-2	TGTGCCAGCAGCGCTAGTGGGGGGGCCGGGGAGCTGTTTTTT	CASSASGGAGELFF
TRBV20-1	TRBD2	-	TRBJ2-1	TGCAGTGCTAGAGCTCCGTGGGCGGGAGGGCCCAGTAATGAGCAGTTCTTC	CSARAPWAGGPSNEQFF
TRBV6-2/TRBV6-3	-	-	TRBJ2-7	TGTGCCAGCAGTCTCACGACAGTTTACGAGCAGTACTTC	CASSLTTVYEQYF
TRBV28	TRBD1	many	TRBJ1-4	TGTGCCAGCAGTTTAGTGGGGACAGCGACTAATGAAAAACTGTTTTTT	CASSLVGTATNEKLFF
TRBV29-1	-	-	TRBJ1-2	TGCAGCGTTGCAGAGCACAGGGTTTCGTATGGCTACACCTTC	CSVAEHRVSYGYTF
TRBV7-8	TRBD1	few	TRBJ1-2	TGTGCCAGCAGCCGGACAGGGGGCTTGGGCTACACCTTC	CASSRTGGLGYTF
TRBV5-6	-	-	TRBJ1-2	TGTGCCAGCAGCTTGCTTAGGGCAGACTATGGCTACACCTTC	CASSLLRADYGYTF
TRBV4-2	TRBD2	many	TRBJ2-7	TGTGCCAGCAGCCAAGTTGGGACTAGCATCGAGCAGTACTTC	CASSQVGTSIEQYF
TRBV29-1	TRBD2	few	TRBJ2-1	TGCAGCGTTGAAGCTCGACTAGCGGGGGGGGGTGAGCAGTTCTTC	CSVEARLAGGGEQFF
TRBV30	TRBD1	few	TRBJ2-2	TGTGCCTGCACAACAGGGGGCAACACCGGGGAGCTGTTTTTT	CACTTGGNTGELFF
TRBV28	TRBD2	few	TRBJ2-1	TGTGCCAGCACCCCGGGACTAGCGCGAGGTGAGCAGTTCTTC	CASTPGLARGEQFF
TRBV20-1	-	many	TRBJ2-2	TGCAGTCCAGAACCGAACACCGGGGAGCTGTTTTTT	CSPEPNTGELFF
TRBV6-6	-	-	TRBJ2-7	TGTGCCAGCGGGGCTAACTCCTACGAGCAGTACTTC	CASGANSYEQYF
TRBV29-1	TRBD2	many	TRBJ2-4	TGCAGCGTAGTGACTAGCGGGAGGGCGAACATTCAGTACTTC	CSVVTSGRANIQYF
TRBV7-2	-	-	TRBJ2-4	TGTGCCAGCAGCTTAGGACAGACCCTGGGGAACATTCAGTACTTC	CASSLGQTLGNIQYF
TRBV4-3	-	-	TRBJ2-3	TGCGCCAGCAGCCAAGCCCTAACAGGGTCCGGCACAGATACGCAGTATTTT	CASSQALTGSGTDTQYF
TRBV6-1	-	many	TRBJ2-2	TGTGCCAGCAGGACCCGGGGTACCGGGGAGCTGTTTTTT	CASRTRGTGELFF
TRBV20-1	-	-	TRBJ2-7	TGCAGTGCTAGAGATAGAACAGGCGATCCCTACGAGCAGTACTTC	CSARDRTGDPYEQYF
TRBV7-2	TRBD1	few	TRBJ2-3	TGTGCCAGCAGCTTAACTCCCAGGACAGGGGGGGCAGATACGCAGTATTTT	CASSLTPRTGGADTQYF
TRBV15	TRBD1	many	TRBJ1-2	TGTGCCACCAGCAGAGATAGGGGACAGGCCGGGGGCGGCTACACCTTC	CATSRDRGQAGGGYTF
TRBV28	-	few	TRBJ1-6	TGTGCCAGCAGTTCTGACAGCGAATTTAATTCACCCCTCCACTTT	CASSSDSEFNSPLHF
TRBV14	TRBD2	-	TRBJ2-7	TGTGCCAGCAGCCAAGGACTAGCCCCCTACGAGCAGTACTTC	CASSQGLAPYEQYF
TRBV10-1	-	many	TRBJ2-1	TGCGCCGGGATTAGCGGTAATGAGCAGTTCTTC	CAGISGNEQFF
TRBV5-6	-	few	TRBJ1-2	TGTGCCAGCAGCCCCGGGGACCGCCACTATGGCTACACCTTC	CASSPGDRHYGYTF
TRBV29-1	-	-	TRBJ2-7	TGCAGCGTTGGGTTGCTGGGTGAGCAGTACTTC	CSVGLLGEQYF
TRBV27	TRBD2	-	TRBJ2-2	TGTGCCAGCAGTCCCTGGGCAACTAGCGGGAACACCGGGGAGCTGTTTTTT	CASSPWATSGNTGELFF
TRBV4-2	-	many	TRBJ1-2	TGTGCCAGCAGCCAAGCCGCCCCAAATGGCTACACCTTC	CASSQAAPNGYTF
TRBV18	-	few	TRBJ1-5	TGTGCCAGCTCAGACGGTAGCAATCAGCCCCAGCATTTT	CASSDGSNQPQHF
TRBV20-1	TRBD1	few	TRBJ2-7	TGCAGTGCTAGAGAGTTACAGGGGGCTTACGAGCAGTACTTC	CSARELQGAYEQYF
TRBV7-8	-	many	TRBJ2-3	TGTGCCAGCAGCCTTCCAGTACGGTTAAGAAGATTCACAGATACGCAGTATTTT	CASSLPVRLRRFTDTQYF
TRBV5-1	TRBD1	-	TRBJ1-2	TGCGCCAGCAGTTGGGACAGGGGGCAATCTGGCTACACCTTC	CASSWDRGQSGYTF
TRBV11-2	TRBD2	many	TRBJ2-2	TGTGCCAGCAGCAAAATAACTAGCGTGACCGGGGAGCTGTTTTTT	CASSKITSVTGELFF
TRBV14	TRBD1	many	TRBJ2-5	TGTGCCAGCAGCCCTTCGGACAGGGTGATTTTAGGAGAGACCCAGTACTTC	CASSPSDRVILGETQYF
TRBV10-3	-	-	TRBJ1-2	TGTGCCATCAGTGAGTCGCCGGATTTGGGCTACACCTTC	CAISESPDLGYTF
TRBV14	TRBD1	few	TRBJ2-7	TGTGCCAGCAGCCAAGGAGGGGACAGCTACGAGCAGTACTTC	CASSQGGDSYEQYF
TRBV5-1	-	few	TRBJ2-1	TGCGCCAGCAGCTTCCTGACCGGCCTGATCAATGAGCAGTTCTTC	CASSFLTGLINEQFF
TRBV20-1	-	-	TRBJ2-3	TGCTGTGCTGCAATCCTTAGCGGTGCCCGCACAGATACGCAGTATTTT	CCAAILSGARTDTQYF
TRBV14	TRBD1	few	TRBJ2-7	TGTGCCAGCAGCCACCGACAGGGGCACTCCTACGAGCAGTACTTC	CASSHRQGHSYEQYF
TRBV4-1	-	few	TRBJ1-2	TGCGCCAGCAGCCAGGATATGGGGATGGGGGACTATGGCTACACCTTC	CASSQDMGMGDYGYTF
TRBV6-2/TRBV6-3	-	few	TRBJ1-6	TGTGCCAGCAGGACTACAGGGACTTATAATTCACCCCTCCACTTT	CASRTTGTYNSPLHF
TRBV14	-	-	TRBJ2-3	TGTGCCAGCAGCTTTGGAGGGAATAAAGATACGCAGTATTTT	CASSFGGNKDTQYF
TRBV20-1	-	many	TRBJ1-2	TGCAGTGCTAGATTAGGGGACTTCAAAGCGGACTATGGCTACACCTTC	CSARLGDFKADYGYTF
TRBV5-5	-	many	TRBJ1-5	TGTGCCAGCAGCTTCCAGGGTGGGAGGAACAATCAGCCCCAGCATTTT	CASSFQGGRNNQPQHF